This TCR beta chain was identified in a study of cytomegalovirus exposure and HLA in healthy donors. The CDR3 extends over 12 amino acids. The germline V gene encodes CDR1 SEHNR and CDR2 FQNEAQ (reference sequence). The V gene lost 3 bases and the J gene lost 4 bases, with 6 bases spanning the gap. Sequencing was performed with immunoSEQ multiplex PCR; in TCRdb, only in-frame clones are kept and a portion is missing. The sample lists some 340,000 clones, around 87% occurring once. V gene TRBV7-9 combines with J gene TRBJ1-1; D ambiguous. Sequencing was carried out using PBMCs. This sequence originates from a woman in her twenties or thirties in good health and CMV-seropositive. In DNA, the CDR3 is TGTGCCAGCAGCTTCGGGGTCACTGAAGCTTTCTTT. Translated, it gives CASSFGVTEAFF.